These 3 T cell receptor beta chains came from one sample sequenced in a study of cytomegalovirus exposure and HLA in healthy donors. 13 Jbeta primers and 60 Vbeta primers were used for the PCR. Sequenced by immunoSEQ multiplex PCR; TCRdb stores in-frame clones only, minus some. The sample records about 160,000 clones, about 82% being singletons. Input material: PBMCs. The source is a woman between 45 and 60 years old in good health and CMV-seropositive.

The V and J genes are TRBV11-3 and TRBJ2-5; 9 bases match TRBD1. V was clipped by 7 bases and J by 2 bases; unmatched bases: 17. CDR1 and CDR2 (germline): SGHNT, YENEEA. There are 18 residues in the CDR3. The CDR3 DNA reads TGTGCCAGCATGCAAACCGGGACAGGGAACCACACACAAGAGACCCAGTACTTC. Its translation: CASMQTGTGNHTQETQYF.

This clone came up a few times. The V gene is TRBV6-1, the J gene TRBJ2-2; 7 bases line up with TRBD1. Germline CDR1 is MNHNS and CDR2 is SASEGT. With 7 bases clipped from V and 1 base from J, the junction kept 3 bases outside the gene matches. CDR3 length equals 14 residues. CDR3 sequence: CASTGQKNTGELFF. CDR3 DNA: TGTGCCAGCACGGGACAGAAGAACACCGGGGAGCTGTTTTTT.

This clone was counted a single time. This rearrangement joins TRBV27 to TRBJ1-6; 9 bases match TRBD1. Germline V gene data show CDR1 as MNHEY and CDR2 as SMNVEV (reference sequence). There are 16 residues in the CDR3. The V and J ends lost 0 bases and 7 bases, in that order; junction bases with no gene match: 4. The CDR3 reads CASSLSPTGGNSPLHF. Here the CDR3 DNA reads TGTGCCAGCAGTTTATCCCCGACAGGGGGGAATTCACCCCTCCACTTT.